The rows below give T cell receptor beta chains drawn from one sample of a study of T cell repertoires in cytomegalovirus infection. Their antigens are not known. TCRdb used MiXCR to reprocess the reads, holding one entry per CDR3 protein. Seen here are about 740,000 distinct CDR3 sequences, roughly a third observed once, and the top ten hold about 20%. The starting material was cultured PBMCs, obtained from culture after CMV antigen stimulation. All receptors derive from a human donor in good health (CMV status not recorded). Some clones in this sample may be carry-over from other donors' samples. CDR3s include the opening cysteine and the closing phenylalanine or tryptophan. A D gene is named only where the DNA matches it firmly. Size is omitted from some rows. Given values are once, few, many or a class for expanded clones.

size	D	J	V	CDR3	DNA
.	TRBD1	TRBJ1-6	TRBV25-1	CASSDPGQGYGNSPLHF	TGTGCCAGCAGTGACCCGGGACAGGGATATGGGAATTCACCCCTCCACTTT
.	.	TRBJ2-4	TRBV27	CASTEGIAKNIQYF	TGTGCCAGCACCGAGGGTATAGCCAAAAACATTCAGTACTTC
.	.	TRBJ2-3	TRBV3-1	CASSQLLITDTQYF	TGTGCCAGCAGCCAACTACTGATCACAGATACGCAGTATTTT
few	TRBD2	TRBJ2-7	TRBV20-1	CSASGREGRYEQYF	TGCAGTGCTAGTGGGCGGGAGGGCCGGTACGAGCAGTACTTC
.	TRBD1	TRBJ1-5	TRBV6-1	CASSDRDRGSNQPQHF	TGTGCCAGCAGTGATAGGGACAGGGGGAGCAATCAGCCCCAGCATTTT
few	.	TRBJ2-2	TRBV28	CASRLGTGELFF	TGTGCCAGCAGACTGGGGACCGGGGAGCTGTTTTTT
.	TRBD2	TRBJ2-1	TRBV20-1	CSARDQSASGGRRSSYNEQFF	TGCAGTGCTAGAGATCAGTCGGCTAGCGGGGGGCGACGGAGCTCCTACAATGAGCAGTTCTTC
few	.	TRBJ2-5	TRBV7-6	CASSWGGDQETQYF	TGTGCCAGCAGCTGGGGCGGGGACCAAGAGACCCAGTACTTC
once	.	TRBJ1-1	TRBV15	CATSGQEGGEAFF	TGTGCCACCAGCGGGCAAGAGGGGGGTGAAGCTTTCTTT
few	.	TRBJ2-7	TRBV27	CASRPGQESYEQYF	TGTGCCAGCCGTCCGGGACAAGAAAGCTACGAGCAGTACTTC
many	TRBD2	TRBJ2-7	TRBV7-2	CASMEAGVSYEQYF	TGTGCCAGCATGGAAGCGGGAGTGTCCTACGAGCAGTACTTC
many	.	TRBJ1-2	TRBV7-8	CASSLALGDGYTF	TGTGCCAGCAGCTTGGCCCTGGGGGATGGCTACACCTTC
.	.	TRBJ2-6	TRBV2	CASSKRSAGANVLTF	TGTGCCAGCAGTAAGAGGTCCGCTGGGGCCAACGTCCTGACTTTC
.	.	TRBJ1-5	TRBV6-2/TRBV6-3	CASSRRGAQPQHF	TGTGCCAGCAGCCGCAGAGGGGCTCAGCCCCAGCATTTT
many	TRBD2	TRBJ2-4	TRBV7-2	CASRREGGSIGNIQYF	TGTGCCAGCAGGCGGGAGGGAGGGTCAATAGGAAACATTCAGTACTTC
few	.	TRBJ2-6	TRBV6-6	CASSEQGTGANVLTF	TGTGCCAGCAGTGAGCAGGGGACGGGGGCCAACGTCCTGACTTTC
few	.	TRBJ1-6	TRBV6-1	CASTEREGLVSPLHF	TGTGCCAGCACCGAAAGGGAAGGGTTGGTTTCACCCCTCCACTTT